Detailed here is one T cell receptor beta chain. Terminally differentiated effector memory CD45RA+ cells were excluded by CCR7 positive selection of CD45RO-negative cells. The data belong to a study of shared clonotypes between healthy human individuals. Only in-frame clones appear in the TCRdb table, and some are missing; sequencing was by immunoSEQ multiplex PCR. The data contain some 2.1 million clones, over 85% of them seen just once; the ten biggest clones take up 0.9% to 1.4%. This CDR3 comprises 14 residues. V lost 3 bases, J lost 2 bases, and 13 bases lay in between. Per the germline V gene, CDR1 is GTSNPN and CDR2 is SVGIG (reference sequence).

The TCR sequence derives from a young man in good health. The material sequenced was naive CD8+ T cells sorted from blood. The chain employs TRBV30 and TRBJ1-1; D gene ambiguous. CDR3 amino acids: CAWRERQTNTEAFF. The CDR3 DNA reads as TGTGCCTGGAGGGAGAGGCAAACTAACACTGAAGCTTTCTTT.